The sample holds a few counts of the clone carrying this T cell receptor beta chain. Its matching antigen is unknown. The CDR3 goes on 3 residues after the read ends, and that part is filled in from the germline J gene. The record originates from a study of T cell clonality in common variable immunodeficiency. Whole-study results and caveats: In common variable immunodeficiency, TCR beta chains reportedly carried fewer deletions and N-nucleotide insertions. CVID subjects showed higher TCRbeta clonality than healthy controls.

Trimming removed 2 bases at V and 4 bases at J, with 6 bases between. Germline V gene sequence: CDR1 DFQATT, CDR2 SNEGSKA (reference sequence). This CDR3 has 12 amino acids. Here immunoSEQ multiplex PCR was the method, and the copy in TCRdb shows in-frame clones only, minus some. Recorded here are approximately 35,000 clones, none singletons. This rearrangement joins TRBV20-1 to TRBJ1-5; possibly TRBD1 for D (6 bases). Sequences were obtained from peripheral blood mononuclear cells. The receptor was derived from a human donor with common variable immunodeficiency. CDR3 loop: CSARQGNQPQHF. The sequenced CDR3 bases are TGCAGTGCTAGACAGGGGAATCAGCCC.